The 20 T cell receptor beta chains below come from one sample, sequenced in a study of blood T cells in healthy people across ages. It was with a sample-barcoded 5' primer and a J-beta primer mix that a second PCR of roughly 7 to 12 cycles was run. TCRdb reprocessed the 5' RACE reads with MiXCR, giving one entry per CDR3 protein. The sample lists roughly 700,000 distinct CDR3 sequences, around 45% occurring once. What was sequenced was blood. The origin of the receptors is a woman aged 55-69 years in good health.

This chain connects TRBV7-2 to TRBJ1-2, with D possibly matching TRBD1 (5 bases). V was clipped by 5 bases and J by 5 bases, with 9 bases between them. Germline V gene lookup returns CDR1 SGHTA and CDR2 FQGNSA. This CDR3 comprises 12 residues. The CDR3 here is CASSVDRYGYTF. In DNA, the CDR3 is TGTGCCAGCAGCGTCGACAGATATGGCTACACCTTC.

This sequence joins TRBV5-4 and TRBJ1-1; the D gene is possibly TRBD1 (5 bases). Germline loops: CDR1 SGHNT, CDR2 YYREEE (reference sequence). This CDR3 is built from 16 residues. The V and J ends lost 4 bases and 0 bases respectively, with 16 bases between them. The CDR3, as DNA: TGTGCCAGCAGCCCGCGGGGCGCGGGTGTGAACACTGAAGCTTTCTTT. It is translated as CASSPRGAGVNTEAFF. Variable domain in full (rest from reference TRBV5-4 and TRBJ1-1): ETGVTQSPTHLIKTRGQQVTLRCSSQSGHNTVSWYQQALGQGPQFIFQYYREEENGRGNFPPRFSGLQFPNYSSELNVNALELDDSALYLCASSPRGAGVNTEAFFGQGTRLTVV.

This sequence joins TRBV28 and TRBJ2-5; tentative D call: TRBD1 (6 bases). The length of the CDR3 is 17 residues. V was cut by 1 base and J by 2 bases, with 17 bases left in between. Germline V lookup: CDR1 MDHEN, CDR2 SYDVKM. DNA of the CDR3: TGTGCCAGCAGTTTATTTGGCGCAGGGGCACTACAAGAGACCCAGTACTTC. This sequence encodes CASSLFGAGALQETQYF.

This clonotype has a handful of counts. The genes are TRBV15 and TRBJ2-3, with D perhaps TRBD1 (6 bases). This CDR3 comprises 15 residues. Germline loops: CDR1 LNHNV, CDR2 YYDKDF (reference sequence). V was cut by 5 bases and J by 5 bases, with 17 bases left in between. CDR3 nucleotide sequence: TGTGCCACCAGCGGGACACCGAGGTTGAGAGATACGCAGTATTTT. It yields the protein CATSGTPRLRDTQYF.

The J gene is TRBJ1-4, the V gene TRBV5-1, with D tentatively TRBD1 (5 bases). The CDR3 is 12 residues long. Per the germline V gene, CDR1 is SGHRS and CDR2 is YFSETQ. V was trimmed by 4 bases and J by 13 bases, leaving 14 bases between them. The CDR3, as DNA: TGCGCCAGCAGCGCCTCTAGGGACCGACTGTTTTTT. It yields the protein CASSASRDRLFF.

The chain couples TRBV7-3 to TRBJ2-7; D perhaps matches TRBD2 (7 bases). Germline-derived CDR1 and CDR2 are SGHTA and FQGTGA. The CDR3 has 15 residues. V shed 2 bases and J shed 2 bases, with 13 bases lying between them. The CDR3, as DNA: TGTGCCAGCAGCTTAGGGGGCGGGACTACCTACGAGCAGTACTTC. It translates to CASSLGGGTTYEQYF.

The genes are TRBV5-1 and TRBJ2-7; D gene uncertain. The J call could be wrong; TRBJ2-5 is a better fit for the DNA end. CDR3 length: 13 amino acids. Germline CDR1 SGHRS, CDR2 YFSETQ. This CDR3 is CASSLGEEETQYF. In DNA form, the CDR3 reads TGCGCCAGCAGCTTAGGTGAAGAAGAGACCCAGTACTTC.

This clonotype was picked up a small number of times. This chain connects TRBV24-1 to TRBJ2-3, with D tentatively TRBD1 or TRBD2 (6 bases each). The CDR3 covers 15 residues. The ends were cut back, 3 bases at V and 2 bases at J, with 11 bases in the middle. In germline, CDR1 is KGHDR, CDR2 SFDVKD. The CDR3 DNA is TGTGCCACCAGTGATGAGGGGGGCCACACAGATACGCAGTATTTT. Encoded protein: CATSDEGGHTDTQYF.

The DNA of the CDR3 is TGTGCCAGCAGCTCAGACAGGGCACAAGGGAAGACCCAGTACTTC. This codes for CASSSDRAQGKTQYF. The V and J genes are TRBV6-2 or TRBV6-3 and TRBJ2-4, with TRBD1 matching over 7 bases. Judging by the DNA end, TRBJ2-5 fits better; the J call may be wrong. This CDR3 has 15 residues. In germline, CDR1 is MNHEY, CDR2 SVGEGT.

V is TRBV7-9 and J is TRBJ2-7; either TRBD1 or TRBD2 may supply D (7 bases each). This CDR3 contains 18 residues. Trimming removed 6 bases at V and 0 bases at J, with 24 bases between. Per the germline V gene, CDR1 is SEHNR and CDR2 is FQNEAQ (reference sequence). The CDR3 DNA is TGTGCCAGCAGATCAGGGGGGGCTACAGGGGCCGCCTCCTACGAGCAGTACTTC. Translated, it gives CASRSGGATGAASYEQYF.

The chain joins TRBV28 to TRBJ2-5; weak D call: TRBD2 (6 bases). The J call may be wrong; the DNA end is better matched by TRBJ2-7. The CDR3 spans 17 residues. The germline CDR1 and CDR2 sequences are MDHEN and SYDVKM. CDR3: CASSFGGSGLRAYEQYF. CDR3 nucleotides: TGTGCCAGCAGTTTTGGGGGGTCGGGACTGCGGGCCTACGAGCAGTACTTC.

CDR3 region: CASSQPGTFYGYTF. Written as DNA, the CDR3 is TGTGCCAGCAGTCAACCCGGGACCTTCTATGGCTACACCTTC. The V call is TRBV6-1, the J call TRBJ1-2; a possible D gene is TRBD1 (5 bases). CDR1 is MNHNS and CDR2 is SASEGT in the germline V gene. With 5 bases removed from V and 4 bases from J, the gap between germline ends came to 14 bases. The CDR3 contains 14 residues.

The chain employs TRBV6-1 and TRBJ2-7, with 10 bases that match TRBD1. The V and J ends lost 6 bases and 5 bases, in that order; junction bases with no gene match: 10. This CDR3 has 15 residues. Germline V gene sequence: CDR1 MNHNS, CDR2 SASEGT. CDR3 sequence: CASRSMTGGNDEQYF. CDR3 DNA sequence: TGTGCCAGCAGGTCGATGACAGGGGGCAACGACGAGCAGTACTTC.

V usage is TRBV9 and J usage is TRBJ1-4, with D perhaps TRBD1 (6 bases). The V gene's germline CDR1 is SGDLS and CDR2 YYNGEE. This CDR3 spans 14 amino acids. V shed 0 bases and J shed 7 bases, with 10 bases lying between them. The CDR3 nucleotides read TGTGCCAGCAGCGTAGGGGGGCGAGCTGAAAAACTGTTTTTT. Protein product: CASSVGGRAEKLFF.

In this sample, this clonotype turned up a few times. This chain uses TRBV20-1 with TRBJ2-1; weak D call: TRBD2 (6 bases). The CDR3 spans 13 residues. Germline V gene sequence: CDR1 DFQATT, CDR2 SNEGSKA (reference sequence). V dropped 6 bases and J dropped 7 bases, with 16 bases sitting between them. CDR3 in amino acids: CSAWRTTGNEQFF. DNA for the CDR3: TGCAGTGCCTGGAGGACTACCGGGAATGAGCAGTTCTTC.

The chain recombines TRBV6-2 or TRBV6-3 with TRBJ2-4; possible D gene TRBD2, 5 bases. The tail of the sequence fits TRBJ2-7 better, so the J call may be wrong. The CDR3 extends over 14 amino acids. Germline assignment: CDR1 MNHEY and CDR2 SVGEGT. This CDR3 is CASSLRFRGYEQYF. In DNA, the CDR3 is TGTGCCAGCAGTCTCCGCTTTCGGGGCTACGAGCAGTACTTC.

This clonotype has just a few counts. The gene calls are TRBV12-3 or TRBV12-4 and TRBJ2-1; TRBD1 aligns across 10 bases. The CDR3 has 17 residues. The J segment lost 3 bases and the V segment lost 0 bases, leaving 5 bases of the junction unmatched. CDR3 residues: CASSLAGGTGDYNEQFF. The CDR3 bases are TGTGCCAGCAGTTTAGCGGGGGGGACAGGGGACTACAATGAGCAGTTCTTC.

This rearrangement joins TRBV12-3 or TRBV12-4 to TRBJ2-7; no firm D call. This CDR3 is 14 amino acids long. V was pared by 6 bases and J by 0 bases, with 12 bases between. CDR3 nucleotide sequence: TGTGCCAGCAGGATACAAATTAGCTCCTACGAGCAGTACTTC. Its protein is CASRIQISSYEQYF.

The V gene is TRBV24-1, the J gene TRBJ2-7; TRBD1 matches at 9 bases. Unmatched junction bases numbered 10, after V lost 4 bases and J lost 7 bases. The CDR3 totals 15 residues. Germline loops: CDR1 KGHDR, CDR2 SFDVKD. CDR3 DNA sequence: TGTGCCACCAGTGACCCCAAACAGGGGGCGCCTGAGCAGTACTTC. Encoded protein: CATSDPKQGAPEQYF.

This clonotype was seen just once. V usage is TRBV9 and J usage is TRBJ2-7; D perhaps matches TRBD1 (6 bases). Germline V lookup: CDR1 SGDLS, CDR2 YYNGEE. V lost 4 bases and J 2 bases, leaving 22 bases between the germline ends. CDR3 length: 17 residues. The CDR3 here is CASSPRTGTIYPYEQYF. The CDR3 DNA follows: TGTGCCAGCAGCCCACGTACAGGGACAATTTATCCCTACGAGCAGTACTTC.